This T cell receptor (beta chain) was sequenced during a study of cytomegalovirus exposure and HLA in healthy donors. Study background: An early release of data contained 75 million to 90 million unique TCRs, which came from HLA-typed donors.

To note about this clone: Its antigen is not known.

PCR employed 60 Vbeta and 13 Jbeta primers. Some clones are missing from TCRdb's copy, which holds only in-frame ones; the method was immunoSEQ multiplex PCR. The sample contains about 120,000 clones, approximately 80% of which appear only once. Study-wide points: It is likely that the observed cluster of highly shared sequence variants was a sequencing artifact.

V was cut by 1 base and J by 3 bases, with 11 bases left in between. The germline CDR1 and CDR2 sequences are SGHRS and YFSETQ. The CDR3 sequence is 15 residues long. The clonotype originates from a middle-aged man in good health and CMV-seronegative. The rearrangement joins TRBV5-1 to TRBJ2-1, with a tentative D call TRBD2 (5 bases). Sequenced sample: PBMCs. CDR3 residues: CASSLTGSFYNEQFF. CDR3 sequence (DNA): TGCGCCAGCAGCTTGACGGGATCCTTCTACAATGAGCAGTTCTTC.